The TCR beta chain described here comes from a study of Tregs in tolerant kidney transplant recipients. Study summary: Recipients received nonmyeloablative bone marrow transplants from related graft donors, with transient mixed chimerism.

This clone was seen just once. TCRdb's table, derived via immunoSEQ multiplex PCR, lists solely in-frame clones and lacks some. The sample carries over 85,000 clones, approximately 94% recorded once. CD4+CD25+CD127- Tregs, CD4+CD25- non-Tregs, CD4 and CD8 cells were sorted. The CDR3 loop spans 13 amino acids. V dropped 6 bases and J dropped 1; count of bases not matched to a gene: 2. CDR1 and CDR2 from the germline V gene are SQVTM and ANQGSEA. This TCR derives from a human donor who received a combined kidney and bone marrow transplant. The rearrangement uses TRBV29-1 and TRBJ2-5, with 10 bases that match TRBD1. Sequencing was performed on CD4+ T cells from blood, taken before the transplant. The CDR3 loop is CSVTGGVQETQYF. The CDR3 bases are TGCAGCGTGACAGGGGGCGTCCAAGAGACCCAGTACTTC.